What follows are 9 T cell receptor beta chains derived from one specimen sequenced in a study of vaccination effects on CD4 cells after COVID-19. The table came from immunoSEQ multiplex PCR; TCRdb's copy has only in-frame clones and leaves some out. This table holds under 65,000 clones, 75% to 85% found once. Sequencing followed a ViraFEST assay step that expanded antigen-specific CD4+ T cells with viral peptide pools. Around day 10 of culture, CD4+ T cells were separated out. The person was diagnosed with PCR-confirmed SARS-CoV-2 infection between March and December 2020. These receptors have no known antigen. The sample in question was CD4+ T cells from PBMCs cultured with HIV peptides, obtained before COVID-19 vaccination. Subset in this sample: HIV-1 Nef peptide pool negative control/reference culture. The source of these receptors is a human donor who had a prior SARS-CoV-2 infection.

The chain recombines TRBV9 with TRBJ2-2; no firm D call. In germline, CDR1 is SGDLS, CDR2 YYNGEE. The CDR3 is 14 amino acids. V lost 2 bases to trimming and J lost 5 bases, with 10 bases between them. The CDR3 bases are TGTGCCAGCAGCGTTCGTTCTAGTACCGGGGAGCTGTTTTTT. This sequence encodes CASSVRSSTGELFF.

The chain has TRBV11-2 and TRBJ2-7; 7 bases are a match to TRBD1. CDR3 size: 14 residues. Unmatched junction bases numbered 14, after V lost 11 bases and J lost 4 bases. Germline V gene data show CDR1 as SGHAT and CDR2 as FQNNGV. The CDR3 DNA reads TGTGCCTCCCGCCCGGACAGGTGGGTTTACGAGCAGTACTTC. This codes for CASRPDRWVYEQYF.

The chain has TRBV5-4 and TRBJ2-1; no clear D. The CDR3 extends over 13 amino acids. Per germline, CDR1 SGHNT and CDR2 YYREEE (reference sequence). The germline V and J ends were trimmed by 0 bases and 6 bases, with 7 bases remaining between them. CDR3 sequence reads: CASSLDRVNEQFF. CDR3 DNA: TGTGCCAGCAGCTTGGATCGGGTCAATGAGCAGTTCTTC. Using reference TRBV5-4 and TRBJ2-1 for the parts outside the CDR3, the full variable domain is ETGVTQSPTHLIKTRGQQVTLRCSSQSGHNTVSWYQQALGQGPQFIFQYYREEENGRGNFPPRFSGLQFPNYSSELNVNALELDDSALYLCASSLDRVNEQFFGPGTRLTVL.

The rearrangement links TRBV3-1 (or the pseudogene TRBV3-2) to TRBJ1-2; D is perhaps TRBD1 (6 bases). From germline, CDR1 is LGHDT and CDR2 YNNKEL (reference sequence). The CDR3 length is 15 residues. V shed 0 bases and J shed 6 bases, with 14 bases lying between them. CDR3 nucleotide sequence: TGTGCCAGCAGCCAAGATTACAGGGCTACCCATGGCTACACCTTC. It codes for CASSQDYRATHGYTF.

Only a few counts were recorded for this clone. The chain employs TRBV11-3 and TRBJ2-1; D is unresolved. Trimming stripped 3 bases from V and 5 bases from J, with 8 bases between. CDR1 SGHNT and CDR2 YENEEA come from the germline V gene. The CDR3 runs 13 residues. CDR3 region: CASSFLGNNEQFF. CDR3 DNA: TGTGCCAGCAGCTTCTTGGGAAACAATGAGCAGTTCTTC. The whole variable domain, remainder taken from reference TRBV11-3 and TRBJ2-1, is EAGVVQSPRYKIIEKKQPVAFWCNPISGHNTLYWYLQNLGQGPELLIRYENEEAVDDSQLPKDRFSAERLKGVDSTLKIQPAELGDSAVYLCASSFLGNNEQFFGPGTRLTVL.

CDR3 sequence reads: CASSGMGVYNEQFF. CDR3 DNA: TGCGCCAGCAGCGGTATGGGGGTTTACAATGAGCAGTTCTTC. The chain uses TRBV5-1 and TRBJ2-1; D is tentatively TRBD1 or TRBD2 (5 bases each). V lost 4 bases and J 4 bases, leaving 12 bases between the germline ends. Germline V CDR1 and CDR2: SGHRS, YFSETQ. CDR3 length: 14 residues.

V is TRBV5-1 and J is TRBJ2-5; unclear D gene. The CDR3 spans 15 residues. Trimming removed 3 bases from V and 2 bases from J, with 14 bases in between. Germline CDR1 SGHRS, CDR2 YFSETQ. CDR3 DNA sequence: TGCGCCAGCAGCTCTGGACGGGTCAGGCAAGAGACCCAGTACTTC. The encoded protein is CASSSGRVRQETQYF. Full variable domain (remainder filled in from reference TRBV5-1 and TRBJ2-5): KAGVTQTPRYLIKTRGQQVTLSCSPISGHRSVSWYQQTPGQGLQFLFEYFSETQRNKGNFPGRFSGRQFSNSRSEMNVSTLELGDSALYLCASSSGRVRQETQYFGPGTRLLVL.

The chain recombines TRBV4-3 with TRBJ1-4, with 7 bases lining up with TRBD1. There are 14 residues in the CDR3. Germline CDR1 LGHNA, CDR2 YSLEER. With V trimmed by 4 bases and J by 5 bases, 4 bases remained unmatched. Here the CDR3 DNA reads TGCGCCAGCAGCCCGGGACAGAACAATGAAAAACTGTTTTTT. Encoded protein: CASSPGQNNEKLFF.

CDR3 region: CASTGGGTPRLFF. The CDR3 coding sequence is TGTGCCAGCACCGGGGGGGGCACCCCTAGACTGTTTTTT. V usage is TRBV7-2 and J usage is TRBJ1-4, with D maybe TRBD1 (6 bases). The V end lost 7 bases, the J end lost 13 bases, and 19 bases lay between the germline ends. Germline loops: CDR1 SGHTA, CDR2 FQGNSA. The CDR3 is 13 amino acids.